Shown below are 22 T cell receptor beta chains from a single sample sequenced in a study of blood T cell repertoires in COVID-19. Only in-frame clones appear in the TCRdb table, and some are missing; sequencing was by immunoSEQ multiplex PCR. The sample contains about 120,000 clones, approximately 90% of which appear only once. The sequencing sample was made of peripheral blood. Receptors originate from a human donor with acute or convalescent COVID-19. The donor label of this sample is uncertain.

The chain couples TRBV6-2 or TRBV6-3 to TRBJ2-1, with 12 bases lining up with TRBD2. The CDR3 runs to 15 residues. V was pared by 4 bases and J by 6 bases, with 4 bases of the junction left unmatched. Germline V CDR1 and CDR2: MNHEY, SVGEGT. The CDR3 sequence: CASSSGTSGFNEQFF. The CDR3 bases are TGTGCCAGCAGTTCCGGGACTAGCGGGTTCAATGAGCAGTTCTTC.

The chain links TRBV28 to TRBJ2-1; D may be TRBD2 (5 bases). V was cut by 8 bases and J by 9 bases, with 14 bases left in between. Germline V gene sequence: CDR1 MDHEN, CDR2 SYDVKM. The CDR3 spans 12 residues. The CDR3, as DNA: TGTGCCAGCCAAGAGGGATCCGGTGAGCAGTTCTTC. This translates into CASQEGSGEQFF.

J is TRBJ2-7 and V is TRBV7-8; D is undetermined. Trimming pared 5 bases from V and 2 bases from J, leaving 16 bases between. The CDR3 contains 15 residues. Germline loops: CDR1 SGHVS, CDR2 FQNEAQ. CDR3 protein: CASSRQPYTTYEQYF. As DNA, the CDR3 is TGTGCCAGCAGCAGACAACCGTACACAACCTACGAGCAGTACTTC.

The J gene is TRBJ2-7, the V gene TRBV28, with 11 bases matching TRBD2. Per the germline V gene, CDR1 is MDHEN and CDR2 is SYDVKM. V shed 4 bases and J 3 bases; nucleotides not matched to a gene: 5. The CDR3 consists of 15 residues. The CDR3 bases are TGTGCCAGCAGTTCACAGGGACTAGCGGACTACGAGCAGTACTTC. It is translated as CASSSQGLADYEQYF.

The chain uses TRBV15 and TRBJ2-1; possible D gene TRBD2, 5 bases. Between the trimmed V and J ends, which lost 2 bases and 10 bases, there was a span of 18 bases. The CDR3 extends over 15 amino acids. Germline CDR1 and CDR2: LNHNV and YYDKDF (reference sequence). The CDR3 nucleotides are TGTGCCACCAGCAGAACCTCACAAACTAGTCCCGAGCAGTTCTTC. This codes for CATSRTSQTSPEQFF.

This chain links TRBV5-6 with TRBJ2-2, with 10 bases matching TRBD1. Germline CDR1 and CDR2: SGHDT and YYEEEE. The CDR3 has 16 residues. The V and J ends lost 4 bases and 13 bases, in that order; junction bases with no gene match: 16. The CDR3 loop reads CASSPRQDRGALGLFF. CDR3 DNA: TGTGCCAGCAGCCCACGCCAGGACAGGGGGGCTTTGGGGCTGTTTTTT.

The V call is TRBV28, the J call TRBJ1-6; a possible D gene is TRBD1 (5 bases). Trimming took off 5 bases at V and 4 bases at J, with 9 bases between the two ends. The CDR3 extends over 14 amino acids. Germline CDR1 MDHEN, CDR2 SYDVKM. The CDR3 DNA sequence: TGTGCCAGCAGTCCCACAGGATATAATTCACCCCTCCACTTT. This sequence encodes CASSPTGYNSPLHF.

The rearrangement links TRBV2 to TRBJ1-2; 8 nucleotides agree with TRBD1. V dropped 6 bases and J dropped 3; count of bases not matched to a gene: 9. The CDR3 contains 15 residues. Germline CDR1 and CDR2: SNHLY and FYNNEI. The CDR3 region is CASRGQGAGDYGYTF. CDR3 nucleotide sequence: TGTGCCAGCAGGGGGCAGGGGGCGGGTGACTATGGCTACACCTTC. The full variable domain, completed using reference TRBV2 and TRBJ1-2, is EPEVTQTPSHQVTQMGQEVILRCVPISNHLYFYWYRQILGQKVEFLVSFYNNEISEKSEIFDDQFSVERPDGSNFTLKIRSTKLEDSAMYFCASRGQGAGDYGYTFGSGTRLTVV.

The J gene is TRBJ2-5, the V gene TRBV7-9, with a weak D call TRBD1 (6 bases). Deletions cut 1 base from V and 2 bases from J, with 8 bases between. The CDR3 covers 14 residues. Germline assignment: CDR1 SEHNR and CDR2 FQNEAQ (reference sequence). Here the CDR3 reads CASSLDGQQETQYF. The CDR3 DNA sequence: TGTGCCAGCAGCTTAGATGGACAGCAAGAGACCCAGTACTTC.

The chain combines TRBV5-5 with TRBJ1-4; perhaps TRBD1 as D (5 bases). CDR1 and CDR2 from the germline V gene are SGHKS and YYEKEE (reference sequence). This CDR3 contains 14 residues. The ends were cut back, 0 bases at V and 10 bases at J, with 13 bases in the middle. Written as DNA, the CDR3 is TGTGCCAGCAGCTTGGAAATCTTAAGGGGAAAACTGTTTTTT. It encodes CASSLEILRGKLFF.

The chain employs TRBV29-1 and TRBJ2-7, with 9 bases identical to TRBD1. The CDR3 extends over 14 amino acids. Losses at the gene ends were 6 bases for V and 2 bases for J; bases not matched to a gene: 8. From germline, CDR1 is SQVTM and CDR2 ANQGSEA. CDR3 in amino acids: CSVAGTGPTYEQYF. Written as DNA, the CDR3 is TGCAGCGTCGCCGGGACAGGGCCCACCTACGAGCAGTACTTC.

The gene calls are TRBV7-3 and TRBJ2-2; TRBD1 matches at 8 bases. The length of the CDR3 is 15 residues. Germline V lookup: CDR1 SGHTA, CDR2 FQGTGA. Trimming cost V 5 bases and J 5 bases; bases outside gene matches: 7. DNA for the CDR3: TGTGCCAGCAGCCCGGACAGGGAGAGTACCGGGGAGCTGTTTTTT. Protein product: CASSPDRESTGELFF.

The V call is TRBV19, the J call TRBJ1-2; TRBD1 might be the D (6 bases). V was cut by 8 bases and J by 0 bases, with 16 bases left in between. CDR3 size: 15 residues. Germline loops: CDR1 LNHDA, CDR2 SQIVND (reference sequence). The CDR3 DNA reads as TGTGCCAGTTCCCGGGACACAGGGCCTAACTATGGCTACACCTTC. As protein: CASSRDTGPNYGYTF.

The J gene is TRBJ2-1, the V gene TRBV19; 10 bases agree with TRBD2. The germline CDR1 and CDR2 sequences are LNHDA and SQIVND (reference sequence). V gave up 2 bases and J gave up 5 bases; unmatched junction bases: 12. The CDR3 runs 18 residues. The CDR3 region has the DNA TGTGCCAGTAGTATAAGAGGGCTAGCGGGAGTTGACGACAATGAGCAGTTCTTC. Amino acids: CASSIRGLAGVDDNEQFF.

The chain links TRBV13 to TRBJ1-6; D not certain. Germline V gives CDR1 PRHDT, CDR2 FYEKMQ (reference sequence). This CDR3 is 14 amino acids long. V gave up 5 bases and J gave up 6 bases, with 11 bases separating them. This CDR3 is CASSHRRGNSPLHF. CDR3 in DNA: TGTGCCAGCAGCCATCGACGGGGTAATTCACCCCTCCACTTT.

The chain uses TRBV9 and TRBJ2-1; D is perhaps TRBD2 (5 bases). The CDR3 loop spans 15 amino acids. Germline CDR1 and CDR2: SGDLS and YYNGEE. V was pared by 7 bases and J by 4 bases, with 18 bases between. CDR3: CASSRGSNPYNEQFF. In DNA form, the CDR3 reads TGTGCCAGCTCCCGGGGTAGCAACCCTTACAATGAGCAGTTCTTC.

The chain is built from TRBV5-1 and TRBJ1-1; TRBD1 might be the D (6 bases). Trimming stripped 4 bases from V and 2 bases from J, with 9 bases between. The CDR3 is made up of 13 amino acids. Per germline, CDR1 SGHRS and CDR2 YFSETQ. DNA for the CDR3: TGCGCCAGCAGCGCAGGGGTTAACACTGAAGCTTTCTTT. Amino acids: CASSAGVNTEAFF.

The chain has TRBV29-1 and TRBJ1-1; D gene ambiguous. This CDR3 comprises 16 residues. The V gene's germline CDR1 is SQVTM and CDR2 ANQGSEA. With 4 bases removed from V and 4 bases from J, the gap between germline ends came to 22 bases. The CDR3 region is CSVVWRESSVRTEAFF. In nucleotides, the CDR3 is TGCAGCGTTGTTTGGAGGGAGTCCTCCGTGCGCACTGAAGCTTTCTTT. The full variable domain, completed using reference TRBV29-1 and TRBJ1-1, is SAVISQKPSRDICQRGTSLTIQCQVDSQVTMMFWYRQQPGQSLTLIATANQGSEATYESGFVIDKFPISRPNLTFSTLTVSNMSPEDSSIYLCSVVWRESSVRTEAFFGQGTRLTVV.

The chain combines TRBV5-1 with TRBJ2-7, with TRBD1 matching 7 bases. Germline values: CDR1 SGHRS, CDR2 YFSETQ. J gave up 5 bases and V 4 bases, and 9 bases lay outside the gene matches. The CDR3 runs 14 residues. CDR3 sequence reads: CASSKGQPADEQYF. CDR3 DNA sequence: TGCGCCAGCAGCAAGGGACAGCCTGCTGACGAGCAGTACTTC.

CDR3 coding DNA: TGTGCCAGCAGCTCGGACAGGGGGCCTTCTTTCTTT. Its translation: CASSSDRGPSFF. The chain is built from TRBV7-9 and TRBJ1-1, with 11 bases lining up with TRBD1. The CDR3 covers 12 residues. Germline lookup yields CDR1 SEHNR and CDR2 FQNEAQ (reference sequence). With V trimmed by 4 bases and J by 12 bases, 4 bases remained unmatched.

CDR3 DNA sequence: TGTGCCAGTAGTATAACGACGGGGAATCTTTACCCCCAGCATTTT. Encoded protein: CASSITTGNLYPQHF. The rearrangement links TRBV19 to TRBJ1-5; D is ambiguous. This CDR3 has 15 residues. Germline loops: CDR1 LNHDA, CDR2 SQIVND (reference sequence). The V end lost 2 bases, the J end lost 10 bases, and 18 bases lay between the germline ends.

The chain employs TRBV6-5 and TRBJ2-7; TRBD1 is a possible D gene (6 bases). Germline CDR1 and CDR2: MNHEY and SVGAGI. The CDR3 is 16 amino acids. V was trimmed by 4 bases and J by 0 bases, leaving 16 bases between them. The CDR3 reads CASSFQTDRISYEQYF. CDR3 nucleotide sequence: TGTGCCAGCAGTTTCCAGACCGACAGGATCTCCTACGAGCAGTACTTC.